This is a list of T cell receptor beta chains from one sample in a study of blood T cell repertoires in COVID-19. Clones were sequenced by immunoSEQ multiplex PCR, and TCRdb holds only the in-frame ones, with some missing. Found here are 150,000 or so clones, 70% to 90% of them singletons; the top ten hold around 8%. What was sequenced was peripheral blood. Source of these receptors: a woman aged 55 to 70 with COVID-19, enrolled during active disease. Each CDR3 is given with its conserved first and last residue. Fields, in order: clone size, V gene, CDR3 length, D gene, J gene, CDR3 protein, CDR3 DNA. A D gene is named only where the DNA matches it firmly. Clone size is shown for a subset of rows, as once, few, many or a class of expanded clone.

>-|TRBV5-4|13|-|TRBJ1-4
CASQAATNEKLFF
TGTGCCAGCCAGGCAGCTACTAATGAAAAACTGTTTTTT
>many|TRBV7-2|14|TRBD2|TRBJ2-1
CASSLGGLAGEQFF
TGTGCCAGCAGCTTAGGAGGACTAGCCGGTGAGCAGTTCTTC
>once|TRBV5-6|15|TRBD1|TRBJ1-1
CASSLPTGGSSEAFF
TGTGCCAGCAGCTTACCGACAGGGGGTTCATCTGAAGCTTTCTTT
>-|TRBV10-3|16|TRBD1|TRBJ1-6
CAISDPQGAPGSPLHF
TGTGCCATCAGTGACCCACAGGGGGCGCCGGGTTCACCCCTCCACTTT
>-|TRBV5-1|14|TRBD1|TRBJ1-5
CASSYTGGSQPQHF
TGCGCCAGCAGCTACACAGGGGGAAGTCAGCCCCAGCATTTT
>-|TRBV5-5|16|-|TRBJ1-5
CASSLAAATIRQPQHF
TGTGCCAGCAGCTTGGCGGCAGCCACTATTCGTCAGCCCCAGCATTTT
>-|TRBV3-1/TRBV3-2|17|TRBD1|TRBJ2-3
CASSQDGGTGGTDTQYF
TGTGCCAGCAGCCAAGATGGCGGGACAGGGGGCACCGATACGCAGTATTTT
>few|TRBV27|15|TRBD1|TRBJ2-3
CASSERTGFTDTQYF
TGTGCCAGCAGTGAGCGGACAGGATTCACAGATACGCAGTATTTT
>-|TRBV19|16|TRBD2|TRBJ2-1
CASSIGAGGPYNEQFF
TGTGCCAGTAGTATAGGTGCGGGGGGGCCCTACAATGAGCAGTTCTTC
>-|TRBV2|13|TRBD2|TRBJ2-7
CARGTGGAYEQYF
TGTGCCAGGGGAACGGGGGGAGCCTACGAGCAGTACTTC
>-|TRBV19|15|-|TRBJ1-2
CASDSQNGGGYGYTF
TGTGCCAGTGACTCGCAGAACGGCGGGGGCTATGGCTACACCTTC
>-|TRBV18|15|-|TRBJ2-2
CASSPRSDSTGELFF
TGTGCCAGCTCACCGAGAAGTGACAGCACCGGGGAGCTGTTTTTT
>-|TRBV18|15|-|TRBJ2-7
CASSPGMGPSHEQYF
TGTGCCAGCTCACCAGGCATGGGCCCTTCCCACGAGCAGTACTTC
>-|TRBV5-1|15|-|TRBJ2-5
CASSAGLAYQETQYF
TGCGCCAGCAGCGCGGGGCTAGCCTACCAAGAGACCCAGTACTTC
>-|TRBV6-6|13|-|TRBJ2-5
CASSYRQGETQYF
TGTGCCAGCAGTTACCGGCAGGGGGAGACCCAGTACTTC
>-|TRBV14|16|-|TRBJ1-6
CASSQENVLSSSPLHF
TGTGCCAGCAGCCAAGAGAATGTGCTTTCGAGCTCACCCCTCCACTTT
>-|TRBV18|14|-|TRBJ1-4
CASSPGRKDEKLFF
TGTGCCAGCTCACCGGGGAGGAAAGATGAAAAACTGTTTTTT
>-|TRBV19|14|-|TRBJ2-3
CASSIGLSTDTQYF
TGTGCCAGTAGTATCGGACTTAGCACAGATACGCAGTATTTT
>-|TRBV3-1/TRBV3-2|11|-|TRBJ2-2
CASSLSGELFF
TGTGCCAGCAGCCTTTCTGGGGAGCTGTTTTTT
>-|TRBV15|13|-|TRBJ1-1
CATNSGGYTEAFF
TGTGCCACTAACTCGGGAGGATACACTGAAGCTTTCTTT
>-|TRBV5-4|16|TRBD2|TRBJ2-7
CASSPRRGGITYEQYF
TGTGCCAGCAGCCCCCGCCGGGGGGGCATTACCTACGAGCAGTACTTC
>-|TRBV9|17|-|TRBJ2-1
CASSVVGSLARGNEQFF
TGTGCCAGCAGCGTAGTAGGTAGCCTAGCCAGGGGCAATGAGCAGTTCTTC
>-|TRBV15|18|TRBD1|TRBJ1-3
CATSRDLDRGSSGNTIYF
TGTGCCACCAGCAGAGATTTGGACAGGGGAAGCTCTGGAAACACCATATATTTT
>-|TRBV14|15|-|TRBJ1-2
CASSQDHSHRFLYTF
TGTGCCAGCAGCCAAGATCACTCCCATCGTTTTTTGTACACCTTC
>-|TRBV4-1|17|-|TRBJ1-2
CASSQGQGLGADYGYTF
TGCGCCAGCAGCCAAGGGCAGGGATTGGGGGCGGACTATGGCTACACCTTC